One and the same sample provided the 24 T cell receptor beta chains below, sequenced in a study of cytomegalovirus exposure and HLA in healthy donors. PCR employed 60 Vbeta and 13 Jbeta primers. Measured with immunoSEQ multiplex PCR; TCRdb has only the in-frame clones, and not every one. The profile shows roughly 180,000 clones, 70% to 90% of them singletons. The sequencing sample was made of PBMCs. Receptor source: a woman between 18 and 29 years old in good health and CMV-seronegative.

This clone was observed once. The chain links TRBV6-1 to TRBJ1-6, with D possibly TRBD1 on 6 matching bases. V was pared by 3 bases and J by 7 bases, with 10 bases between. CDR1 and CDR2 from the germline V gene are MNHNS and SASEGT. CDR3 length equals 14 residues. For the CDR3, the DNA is TGTGCCAGCAGTGAGGGACATGGAAATTCACCCCTCCACTTT. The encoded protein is CASSEGHGNSPLHF.

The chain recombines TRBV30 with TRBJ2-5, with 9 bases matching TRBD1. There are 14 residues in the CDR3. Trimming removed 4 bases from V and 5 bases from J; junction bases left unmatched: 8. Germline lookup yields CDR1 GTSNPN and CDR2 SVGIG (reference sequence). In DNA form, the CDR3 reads TGTGCCTGGACCTCGGGACAGGGAGGGGAGACCCAGTACTTC. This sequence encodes CAWTSGQGGETQYF.

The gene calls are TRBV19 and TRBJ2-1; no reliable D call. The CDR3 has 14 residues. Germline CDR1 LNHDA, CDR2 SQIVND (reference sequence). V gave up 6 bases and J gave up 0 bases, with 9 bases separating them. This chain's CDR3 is CASSRRSSYNEQFF. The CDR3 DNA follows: TGTGCCAGTAGCCGACGGAGCTCCTACAATGAGCAGTTCTTC.

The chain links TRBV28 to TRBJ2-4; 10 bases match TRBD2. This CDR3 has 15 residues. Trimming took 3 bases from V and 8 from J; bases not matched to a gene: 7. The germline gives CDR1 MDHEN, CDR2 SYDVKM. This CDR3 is CASSFASGSSYIQYF. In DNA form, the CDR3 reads TGTGCCAGCAGTTTCGCTAGCGGGAGTAGTTACATTCAGTACTTC.

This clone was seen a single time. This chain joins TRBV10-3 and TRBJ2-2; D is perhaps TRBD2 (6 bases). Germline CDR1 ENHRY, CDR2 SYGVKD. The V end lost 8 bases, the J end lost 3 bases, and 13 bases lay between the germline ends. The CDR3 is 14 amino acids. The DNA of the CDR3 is TGTGCCATCTCATCCGGAGGGGACACCGGGGAGCTGTTTTTT. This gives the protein CAISSGGDTGELFF.

In DNA, the CDR3 is TGTGGTAGTATGGGGCGGGGGCTCTCCTACAATGAGCAGTTCTTC. Its translation: CGSMGRGLSYNEQFF. The chain links TRBV28 to TRBJ2-1; perhaps TRBD2 as D (7 bases). The CDR3 length is 15 residues. The germline V gene encodes CDR1 MDHEN and CDR2 SYDVKM.

The CDR3 DNA reads as TGTGCCAGTAGTACAGGGCTTCGAGGCTACACCTTC. Its protein is CASSTGLRGYTF. The V and J genes are TRBV19 and TRBJ1-2, with a weak D call TRBD1 (5 bases). Trimming removed 4 bases at V and 8 bases at J, with 11 bases between. The CDR3 sequence is 12 residues long. The germline gives CDR1 LNHDA, CDR2 SQIVND (reference sequence).

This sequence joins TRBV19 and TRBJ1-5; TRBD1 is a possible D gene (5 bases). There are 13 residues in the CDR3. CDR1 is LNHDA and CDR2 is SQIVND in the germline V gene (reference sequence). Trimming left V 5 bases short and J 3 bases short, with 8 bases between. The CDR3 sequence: CASSGRVNQPQHF. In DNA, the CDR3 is TGTGCCAGTAGTGGCAGGGTCAATCAGCCCCAGCATTTT.

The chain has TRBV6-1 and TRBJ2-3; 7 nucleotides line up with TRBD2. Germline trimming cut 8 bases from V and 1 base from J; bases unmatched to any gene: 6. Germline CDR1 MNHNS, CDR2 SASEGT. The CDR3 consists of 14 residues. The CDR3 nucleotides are TGTGCCAGCGGGGGGAGGGGTGGCACAGATACGCAGTATTTT. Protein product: CASGGRGGTDTQYF.

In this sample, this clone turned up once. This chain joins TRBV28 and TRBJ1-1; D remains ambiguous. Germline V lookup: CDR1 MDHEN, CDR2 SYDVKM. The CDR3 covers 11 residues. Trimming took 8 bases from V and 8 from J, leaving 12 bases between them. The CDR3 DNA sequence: TGTGCCAGCTCGAGTTTCAGGGAAGCTTTCTTT. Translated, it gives CASSSFREAFF.

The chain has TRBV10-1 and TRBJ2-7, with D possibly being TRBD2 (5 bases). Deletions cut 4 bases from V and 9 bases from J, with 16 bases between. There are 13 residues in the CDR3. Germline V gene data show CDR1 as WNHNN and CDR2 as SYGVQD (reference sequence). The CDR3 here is CASSGIGEPGQYF. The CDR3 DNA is TGCGCCAGCAGTGGAATCGGGGAGCCGGGGCAGTACTTC.

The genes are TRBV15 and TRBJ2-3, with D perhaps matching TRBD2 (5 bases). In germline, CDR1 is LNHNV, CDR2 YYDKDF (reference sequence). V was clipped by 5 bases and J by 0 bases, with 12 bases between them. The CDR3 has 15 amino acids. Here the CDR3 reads CATSLFGLSTDTQYF. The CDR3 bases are TGTGCCACCAGCTTGTTCGGACTTAGCACAGATACGCAGTATTTT. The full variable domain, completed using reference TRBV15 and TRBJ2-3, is DAMVIQNPRYQVTQFGKPVTLSCSQTLNHNVMYWYQQKSSQAPKLLFHYYDKDFNNEADTPDNFQSRRPNTSFCFLDIRSPGLGDTAMYLCATSLFGLSTDTQYFGPGTRLTVL.

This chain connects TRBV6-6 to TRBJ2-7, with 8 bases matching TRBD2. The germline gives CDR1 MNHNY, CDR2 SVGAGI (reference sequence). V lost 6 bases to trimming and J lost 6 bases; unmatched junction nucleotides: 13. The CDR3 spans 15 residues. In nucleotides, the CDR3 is TGTGCCAGCAGGGGGGACGGGGGGGCCTCGCGCGAGCAGTACTTC. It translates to CASRGDGGASREQYF.

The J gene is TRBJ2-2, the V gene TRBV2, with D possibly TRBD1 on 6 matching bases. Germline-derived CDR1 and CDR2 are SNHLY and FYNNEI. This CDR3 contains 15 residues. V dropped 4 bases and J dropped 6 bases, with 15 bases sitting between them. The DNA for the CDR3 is TGTGCCAGCAGTGTTCGCAGGGGAGAGGCCGGGGAGCTGTTTTTT. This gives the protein CASSVRRGEAGELFF.

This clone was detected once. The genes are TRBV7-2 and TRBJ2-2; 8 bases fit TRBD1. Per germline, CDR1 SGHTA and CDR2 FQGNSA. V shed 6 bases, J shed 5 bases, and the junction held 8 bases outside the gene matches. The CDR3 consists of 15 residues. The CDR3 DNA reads TGTGCCAGCAGTTTGAGGACAGGGCGGACCGGGGAGCTGTTTTTT. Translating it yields CASSLRTGRTGELFF.

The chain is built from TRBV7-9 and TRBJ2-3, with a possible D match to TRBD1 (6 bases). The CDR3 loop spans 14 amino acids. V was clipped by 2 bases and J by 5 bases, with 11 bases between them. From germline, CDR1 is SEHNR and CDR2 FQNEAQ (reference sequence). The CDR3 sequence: CASSLLGAIDTQYF. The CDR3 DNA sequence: TGTGCCAGCAGCTTATTGGGGGCAATAGATACGCAGTATTTT.

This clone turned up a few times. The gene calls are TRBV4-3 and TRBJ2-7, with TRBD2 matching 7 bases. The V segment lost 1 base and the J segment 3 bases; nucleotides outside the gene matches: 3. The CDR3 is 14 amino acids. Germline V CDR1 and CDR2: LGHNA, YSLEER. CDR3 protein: CASSQGLAVYEQYF. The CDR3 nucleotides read TGCGCCAGCAGCCAAGGACTAGCCGTCTACGAGCAGTACTTC.

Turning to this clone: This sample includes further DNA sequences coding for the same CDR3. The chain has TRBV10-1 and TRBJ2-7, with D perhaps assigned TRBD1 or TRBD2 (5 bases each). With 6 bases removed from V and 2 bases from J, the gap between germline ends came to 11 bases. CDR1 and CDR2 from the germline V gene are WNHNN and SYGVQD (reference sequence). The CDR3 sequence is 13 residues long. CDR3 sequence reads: CASREGHPYEQYF. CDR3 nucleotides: TGCGCCAGCAGAGAGGGGCACCCCTACGAGCAGTACTTC.

In nucleotides, the CDR3 is TGTGCTAGTGGCACGGGACTCACAGATACGCAGTATTTT. Amino acids: CASGTGLTDTQYF. V and J are TRBV12-5 and TRBJ2-3; possible D gene TRBD2, 6 bases. The V and J ends lost 6 bases and 2 bases respectively, with 9 bases between them. In germline, CDR1 is LGHNT, CDR2 FRNRAP. The CDR3 contains 13 residues.

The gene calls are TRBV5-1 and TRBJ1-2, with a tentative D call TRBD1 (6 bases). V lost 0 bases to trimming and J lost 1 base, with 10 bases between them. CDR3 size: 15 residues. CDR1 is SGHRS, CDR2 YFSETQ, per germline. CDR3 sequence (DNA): TGCGCCAGCAGCTTGGTGACAGGAAGTAACTATGGCTACACCTTC. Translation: CASSLVTGSNYGYTF.

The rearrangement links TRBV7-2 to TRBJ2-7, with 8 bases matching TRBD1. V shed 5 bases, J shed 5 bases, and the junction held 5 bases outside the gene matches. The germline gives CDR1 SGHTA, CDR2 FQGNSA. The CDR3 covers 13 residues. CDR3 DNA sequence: TGTGCCAGCAGCGGGACAGGCTTTCACGAGCAGTACTTC. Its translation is CASSGTGFHEQYF.

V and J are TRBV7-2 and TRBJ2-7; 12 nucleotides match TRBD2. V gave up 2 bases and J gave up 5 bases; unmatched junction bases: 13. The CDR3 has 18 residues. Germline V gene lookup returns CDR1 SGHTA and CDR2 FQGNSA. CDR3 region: CASSLMASGRAFLHEQYF. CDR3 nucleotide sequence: TGTGCCAGCAGCTTAATGGCTAGCGGGAGGGCCTTCCTCCACGAGCAGTACTTC.

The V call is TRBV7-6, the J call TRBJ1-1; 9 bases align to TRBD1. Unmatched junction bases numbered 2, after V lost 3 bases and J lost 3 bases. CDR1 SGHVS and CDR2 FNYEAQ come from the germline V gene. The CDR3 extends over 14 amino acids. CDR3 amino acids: CASSFRQGDTEAFF. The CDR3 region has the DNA TGTGCCAGCAGCTTTAGACAGGGGGACACTGAAGCTTTCTTT.

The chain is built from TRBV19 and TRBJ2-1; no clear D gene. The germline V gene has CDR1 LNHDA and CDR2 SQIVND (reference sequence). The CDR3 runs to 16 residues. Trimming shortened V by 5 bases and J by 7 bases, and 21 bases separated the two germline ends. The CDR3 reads CASSFWSREERNEQFF. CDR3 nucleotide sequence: TGTGCCAGTAGTTTTTGGAGCCGAGAAGAAAGAAATGAGCAGTTCTTC.